The source of this T cell receptor beta chain is a study of shared clonotypes between healthy human individuals. CD4+ cells underwent separation, giving CD45RA+ naive and CD45RA-negative memory subsets. Assay used: immunoSEQ multiplex PCR; TCRdb lists only in-frame clones, some missing. The sample lists about 1.5 million clones, approximately 98% occurring once. Germline V CDR1 and CDR2: LNHDA, SQIVND (reference sequence). J gave up 2 bases and V 6 bases, and 6 bases lay outside the gene matches. The CDR3 has 15 amino acids. The rearrangement joins TRBV19 to TRBJ1-5; 8 bases fit TRBD1. This TCR was recovered from a man aged 30 to 39 in good health. The specimen was naive CD4+ T cells sorted from blood. As for subset: CD45RA+ positively selected. The CDR3 loop is CASRPDRGGNQPQHF. The CDR3 DNA sequence: TGTGCCAGTAGACCCGACAGGGGAGGCAATCAGCCCCAGCATTTT.